Reported below is one TCR beta chain. Measured with immunoSEQ multiplex PCR; TCRdb has only the in-frame clones, and not every one. The sample lists under 300,000 clones; roughly 88% were seen once. These data are taken from a study of blood T cell repertoires in COVID-19. About the study: The cDNA or gDNA used as material had been derived from T cells, B-cell-depleted T cells, or PBMCs.

The germline gives CDR1 WNHNN, CDR2 SYGVQD (reference sequence). This CDR3 is 14 amino acids long. The V end was cut by 6 bases, the J end by 3 bases, with 14 bases between. Study members were between roughly 18 and 100 years old and lived in roughly 24 US regions. Participant-given clinical history determined each cohort assignment. The chain links TRBV10-1 to TRBJ2-5; the D gene is possibly TRBD2 (5 bases). Material for sequencing was PBMCs or T cells enriched from blood (not recorded which). This clonotype originated in a woman aged 35 to 49 with acute COVID-19. The CDR3 region is CASSRWRPEETQYF. CDR3 DNA sequence: TGCGCCAGCAGCCGGTGGAGGCCGGAAGAGACCCAGTACTTC.